The following is a TCR beta chain sequence with its context. The antigen is not known. These data come from a study of T cell clones after liver transplantation. Study summary: Three of the eight recipients were HCV-positive; the rest had non-autoimmune, non-viral transplant indications. Without induction therapy, subjects received standard immunosuppression until 12-24 months post-transplant. Timepoints were pre-transplant, pre-withdrawal, and after withdrawal was completed or failed.

Here immunoSEQ multiplex PCR was the method, and the copy in TCRdb shows in-frame clones only, minus some. Seen here are about 120,000 clones, approximately 90% observed once, and the top ten hold 0.83%. Study results and caveats: Low donor cell numbers restricted donor-reactive repertoire measurement in a couple of subjects.

The CDR3 is 14 amino acids. CDR1 and CDR2 (germline): SEHNR, FQNEAQ (reference sequence). Trimming left V 5 bases short and J 1 base short, with 12 bases between. This clonotype was sampled from a human patient who received a liver transplant. Certain T cells may be donor cells from the graft. The chain uses TRBV7-9 and TRBJ2-7, with a weak D call TRBD1 (6 bases). The specimen comprised CD4+ T cells from blood, sampled 12 months after liver transplant. CDR3 sequence reads: CASSRQQGSYEQYF. In DNA, the CDR3 is TGTGCCAGCAGCCGACAACAGGGATCCTACGAGCAGTACTTC.